This T cell receptor beta chain was documented in a study of response to subunit inactivated influenza vaccine. General study results and limits: Few new T cells, the authors suggested, are recruited by each seasonal influenza vaccination.

Comments on this clonotype: Its antigen is unknown.

V lost 4 bases and J lost 4, with 20 bases in between. The CDR3 has 16 residues. Germline V CDR1 and CDR2: MNHEY, SVGAGI. Each CDR3 protein gets one entry after TCRdb re-called the RT-PCR reads with MiXCR. The table includes approximately 700,000 distinct CDR3 sequences, roughly 14% detected once. The source material was PBMCs from blood, sampled roughly 13 days after vaccination. The rearrangement links TRBV6-5 to TRBJ2-7; D is possibly TRBD1 or TRBD2 (5 bases each). The TCR sequence derives from a man aged 45-65 years who received an inactivated influenza vaccine. The CDR3 loop reads CASSSLAGTAIYEQYF. The CDR3 DNA sequence: TGTGCCAGCAGTTCCCTAGCCGGGACGGCCATTTACGAGCAGTACTTC.